This T cell receptor (beta chain) was observed in a study of blood T cell repertoires in COVID-19. At the level of the study: PBMCs, B-cell-depleted T cells, or T cells provided the cDNA or gDNA that made up the material.

This CDR3 is 16 amino acids long. Germline CDR1 MNHNY, CDR2 SVGAGI (reference sequence). Trimming took 6 bases from V and 0 from J, leaving 15 bases between them. The method was immunoSEQ multiplex PCR; TCRdb's version includes in-frame clones alone and lacks a portion of them. The sample lists about 380,000 clones, about four fifths occurring once. Source material: peripheral blood. The TCR was taken from a human donor with acute or convalescent COVID-19. The donor label of this sample is uncertain. The gene calls are TRBV6-6 and TRBJ2-1; possibly TRBD1 for D (5 bases). The DNA of the CDR3 is TGTGCCAGCAGCAAGGGGCCTGCCAGCTCCTACAATGAGCAGTTCTTC. Protein sequence: CASSKGPASSYNEQFF.